This entry features one TCR beta chain sequence. Seattle cases were enrolled at active infection and followed longitudinally. CDR1 is SGHVS, CDR2 FQNEAQ, per germline. V was pared by 6 bases and J by 3 bases, with 12 bases between. The CDR3 has 14 amino acids. This sample stems from a study of blood T cell repertoires in COVID-19. The data were produced by immunoSEQ multiplex PCR, yet TCRdb's version contains in-frame clones alone and is incomplete. The sample consists of about 170,000 clones, around nine tenths of them appearing once. V is TRBV7-8 and J is TRBJ1-5; D gene unclear. Sequenced material: peripheral blood. The sequence was obtained from a woman aged 80 or over with COVID-19, enrolled during active disease. The CDR3 sequence: CASSGPGSNQPQHF. CDR3 nucleotides: TGTGCCAGCAGTGGCCCAGGCTCCAATCAGCCCCAGCATTTT.